This passage covers 23 T cell receptor beta chains from one sample sequenced in a study of blood T cell repertoires in COVID-19. Data came from immunoSEQ multiplex PCR; TCRdb stores just in-frame clones and leaves some out. The repertoire holds about 68,000 clones, with roughly 90% as singletons. The source material was peripheral blood. These receptor sequences come from a man aged 40-49 years with COVID-19, enrolled during active disease.

V gene TRBV30 combines with J gene TRBJ1-2, with TRBD1 matching over 7 bases. CDR3 length: 14 residues. V trimming: 0 bases; J trimming: 4 bases; junction bases outside the gene matches: 5. Germline V gives CDR1 GTSNPN, CDR2 SVGIG (reference sequence). CDR3 in amino acids: CAWSVGTVLYGYTF. The CDR3 coding sequence is TGTGCCTGGAGTGTAGGGACAGTTCTCTATGGCTACACCTTC.

This chain links TRBV10-1 with TRBJ2-5; D possibly corresponds to TRBD2 (7 bases). The V and J ends lost 3 bases and 7 bases respectively, with 15 bases between them. Germline lookup yields CDR1 WNHNN and CDR2 SYGVQD (reference sequence). The CDR3 is 14 amino acids. The CDR3 spells CASSDGGGEGTQYF. The CDR3 DNA sequence: TGCGCCAGCAGTGATGGCGGGGGCGAGGGGACCCAGTACTTC.

The gene calls are TRBV4-1 and TRBJ2-7, with TRBD1 identical over 7 bases. J gave up 0 bases and V 6 bases, and 8 bases lay outside the gene matches. Looked up from germline, CDR1 is MGHRA and CDR2 is YSYEKL. This CDR3 comprises 15 residues. CDR3 loop: CASRTFRDSSYEQYF. The CDR3 DNA reads as TGCGCCAGCAGAACCTTCCGGGACAGCTCCTACGAGCAGTACTTC.

J is TRBJ2-3 and V is TRBV5-1; a weak D match, TRBD1 (6 bases). The V and J ends lost 0 bases and 5 bases respectively, with 7 bases between them. This CDR3 region has 13 residues. Germline assignment: CDR1 SGHRS and CDR2 YFSETQ. CDR3 DNA sequence: TGCGCCAGCAGCTTGGGGGGACAAGATACGCAGTATTTT. Its protein is CASSLGGQDTQYF.

The chain has TRBV5-5 and TRBJ2-7, with D uncertain. Germline loops: CDR1 SGHKS, CDR2 YYEKEE (reference sequence). This CDR3 is built from 11 residues. V shed 1 base and J shed 5 bases, with 4 bases lying between them. For the CDR3, the DNA is TGTGCCAGCAGCTTGAATAACGAGCAGTACTTC. Translating it yields CASSLNNEQYF.

The CDR3 DNA sequence: TGTGCCAGCAGGGACGCGGGGAGGGCAAGCGGCTACACCTTC. Its protein product is CASRDAGRASGYTF. This rearrangement joins TRBV2 to TRBJ1-2; D unclear. From germline, CDR1 is SNHLY and CDR2 FYNNEI. CDR3 length: 14 residues. The germline V and J ends were trimmed by 6 bases and 8 bases, with 19 bases remaining between them.

The gene calls are TRBV6-5 and TRBJ1-2; D is undetermined. The CDR3 contains 12 residues. Germline lookup yields CDR1 MNHEY and CDR2 SVGAGI. V was clipped by 5 bases and J by 2 bases, with 6 bases between them. In DNA form, the CDR3 reads TGTGCCAGCAGTAACGGGAACTATGGCTACACCTTC. It encodes CASSNGNYGYTF.

This chain links TRBV9 with TRBJ2-3, with a tentative D call TRBD2 (7 bases). Germline V gene sequence: CDR1 SGDLS, CDR2 YYNGEE. V lost 0 bases, J lost 1 base, and 9 bases lay in between. The CDR3 length is 15 residues. CDR3 residues: CASSVAGGRTDTQYF. The CDR3 DNA sequence: TGTGCCAGCAGCGTAGCGGGGGGCCGCACAGATACGCAGTATTTT. Filled out from reference TRBV9 and TRBJ2-3, the complete variable domain reads DSGVTQTPKHLITATGQRVTLRCSPRSGDLSVYWYQQSLDQGLQFLIQYYNGEERAKGNILERFSAQQFPDLHSELNLSSLELGDSALYFCASSVAGGRTDTQYFGPGTRLTVL.

The chain is built from TRBV9 and TRBJ2-3; maybe TRBD1 (6 bases). V was trimmed by 0 bases and J by 6 bases, leaving 17 bases between them. The germline CDR1 and CDR2 sequences are SGDLS and YYNGEE. The CDR3 totals 16 residues. As DNA, the CDR3 is TGTGCCAGCAGCGTAGCAGGGGCGATTGGGCCGGATACGCAGTATTTT. It is translated as CASSVAGAIGPDTQYF.

V usage is TRBV4-1 and J usage is TRBJ1-3; D might be TRBD1 (6 bases). This CDR3 comprises 14 residues. V lost 1 base and J 11 bases, leaving 15 bases between the germline ends. In germline, CDR1 is MGHRA, CDR2 YSYEKL. CDR3 sequence (DNA): TGCGCCAGCAGCCAAGTAGGGGGTACCCGGGCCATATATTTT. Its protein product is CASSQVGGTRAIYF.

V gene TRBV10-3 combines with J gene TRBJ2-2; 7 nucleotides line up with TRBD1. The germline CDR1 and CDR2 sequences are ENHRY and SYGVKD. This CDR3 region has 17 residues. The junction had 11 bases not matched to a gene; V was cut back by 3 bases and J by 4 bases. For the CDR3, the DNA is TGTGCCATCAGTGATAAAGCTAAACAGGGGACCACCGGGGAGCTGTTTTTT. Protein product: CAISDKAKQGTTGELFF.

J is TRBJ2-7 and V is TRBV5-1, with D hard to call. The CDR3 length is 16 residues. Germline loops: CDR1 SGHRS, CDR2 YFSETQ. V lost 1 base and J 8 bases, leaving 22 bases between the germline ends. The CDR3 loop is CASSLPRDGEIKKQYF. CDR3 nucleotide sequence: TGCGCCAGCAGCTTGCCCCGTGACGGAGAAATTAAGAAGCAGTACTTC.

The rearrangement joins TRBV28 to TRBJ1-3; D gene ambiguous. The CDR3 runs to 15 residues. Germline CDR1 MDHEN, CDR2 SYDVKM. Trimming shortened V by 2 bases and J by 0 bases, and 8 bases separated the two germline ends. The CDR3 DNA reads TGTGCCAGCAGTTTAGGAGGGATCTCTGGAAACACCATATATTTT. Its protein is CASSLGGISGNTIYF.

This clone was recorded once. This chain links TRBV2 with TRBJ2-2; tentative D call: TRBD1 (5 bases). This CDR3 has 13 amino acids. CDR1 is SNHLY, CDR2 FYNNEI, per germline. V was pared by 7 bases and J by 4 bases, with 10 bases between. Here the CDR3 DNA reads TGTGCCAGCAATATCAGGGCCACCGGGGAGCTGTTTTTT. Translation gives CASNIRATGELFF.

V gene TRBV6-1 combines with J gene TRBJ1-6; 7 nucleotides line up with TRBD1. Unmatched junction bases numbered 18, after V lost 4 bases and J lost 9 bases. Per the germline V gene, CDR1 is MNHNS and CDR2 is SASEGT. The CDR3 loop spans 18 amino acids. CDR3 amino acids: CASSAPNTQGGFRSPLHF. In nucleotides, the CDR3 is TGTGCCAGCAGTGCCCCTAATACTCAGGGGGGTTTTCGTTCACCCCTCCACTTT.

J is TRBJ1-1 and V is TRBV5-1; 10 nucleotides match TRBD1. Trimming removed 7 bases from V and 1 base from J; junction bases left unmatched: 7. The germline gives CDR1 SGHRS, CDR2 YFSETQ. The CDR3 is made up of 15 amino acids. CDR3 protein: CASLSGTGENTEAFF. In nucleotides, the CDR3 is TGCGCCAGCTTATCCGGGACAGGGGAGAACACTGAAGCTTTCTTT.

The J gene is TRBJ2-1, the V gene TRBV12-5, with D hard to call. The CDR3 has 14 amino acids. Trimming shortened V by 1 base and J by 8 bases, and 12 bases separated the two germline ends. Germline CDR1 and CDR2: LGHNT and FRNRAP. The CDR3 nucleotides are TGTGCTAGTGGTTTGGCCTCGTGGCTGGATGAGCAGTTCTTC. It translates to CASGLASWLDEQFF. Based on the CDR3 plus reference TRBV12-5 and TRBJ2-1, the full variable domain is DARVTQTPRHKVTEMGQEVTMRCQPILGHNTVFWYRQTMMQGLELLAYFRNRAPLDDSGMPKDRFSAEMPDATLATLKIQPSEPRDSAVYFCASGLASWLDEQFFGPGTRLTVL.

The chain uses TRBV2 and TRBJ2-3; weak D call: TRBD1 (6 bases). V lost 6 bases, J lost 3 bases, and 13 bases lay in between. The CDR3 covers 14 residues. Germline CDR1 and CDR2: SNHLY and FYNNEI. Here the CDR3 DNA reads TGTGCCAGCAGAAGGGACAAGGGGACAGATACGCAGTATTTT. Its translation: CASRRDKGTDTQYF.

In this sample, this clone turned up once. This sequence joins TRBV29-1 and TRBJ1-2; no clear D gene. V shed 8 bases and J shed 7 bases, with 26 bases lying between them. CDR3 length: 15 amino acids. Germline lookup yields CDR1 SQVTM and CDR2 ANQGSEA. CDR3 sequence (DNA): TGCAGCCATGACGGAGCGGGTTTAAGTATAGGTGGCTACACCTTC. Translation: CSHDGAGLSIGGYTF.

The rearrangement uses TRBV24-1 and TRBJ2-3; TRBD1 agrees at 7 bases. V gave up 2 bases and J gave up 4 bases; unmatched junction bases: 5. The V gene's germline CDR1 is KGHDR and CDR2 SFDVKD. CDR3 length equals 15 residues. CDR3 residues: CATSDSRQGADTQYF. The CDR3 nucleotides are TGTGCCACCAGTGATTCGAGACAGGGCGCAGATACGCAGTATTTT.

The chain is built from TRBV12-3 or TRBV12-4 and TRBJ1-3; no definite D call. The V end lost 8 bases, the J end lost 2 bases, and 7 bases lay between the germline ends. The CDR3 is 12 residues long. The CDR3 is CASSLTGNTIYF. The CDR3 nucleotides read TGTGCCAGCTCTCTAACTGGAAACACCATATATTTT.

CDR3 coding DNA: TGTGCCAGCTCGTCCTTACTAAATTCACCCCTCCACTTT. This encodes CASSSLLNSPLHF. The chain joins TRBV27 to TRBJ1-6; no reliable D call. Germline CDR1 reads MNHEY; CDR2 reads SMNVEV (reference sequence). The CDR3 contains 13 residues. V lost 8 bases and J 7 bases, leaving 12 bases between the germline ends.

In this sample, this clone turned up a few times. The rearrangement joins TRBV27 to TRBJ1-2; TRBD1 agrees at 9 bases. Germline V CDR1 and CDR2: MNHEY, SMNVEV (reference sequence). With 5 bases clipped from V and 8 bases from J, the junction kept 6 bases outside the gene matches. The CDR3 runs 13 residues. The CDR3 loop reads CASSLGQGSGYTF. DNA of the CDR3: TGTGCCAGCAGTCTGGGACAGGGAAGCGGCTACACCTTC.